This T cell receptor (beta chain) is drawn from a study of shared clonotypes between healthy human individuals. Across the whole study: A donor's plate count was three for CD4 naive and three for CD4 memory; CD8 naive had two and CD8 memory one.

To note about this clone: Its specificity is not known.

The healthy adult donors were HIV-negative and reported no recent acute infections or vaccinations. Repertoires were generated with immunoSEQ multiplex PCR, while TCRdb's copy carries only in-frame clones and drops some. This table has over a million clones, about 98.5% appearing once. Study-level findings and limits: In a few donors, about 5% of naive CD4 clonotypes appeared in common.

The CDR3 is 15 amino acids. Germline CDR1 SGHRS, CDR2 YFSETQ. The V and J ends lost 2 bases and 6 bases, in that order; junction bases with no gene match: 7. The TCR sequence derives from a man younger than 45 in good health. The genes are TRBV5-1 and TRBJ2-1, with TRBD1 matching over 8 bases. The sequenced sample was naive CD4+ T cells sorted from blood. Sample subset: CD45RA+ positively selected. CDR3 bases: TGCGCCAGCAGCTTAGGACAGGGTCATCCCAATGAGCAGTTCTTC. Protein sequence: CASSLGQGHPNEQFF.